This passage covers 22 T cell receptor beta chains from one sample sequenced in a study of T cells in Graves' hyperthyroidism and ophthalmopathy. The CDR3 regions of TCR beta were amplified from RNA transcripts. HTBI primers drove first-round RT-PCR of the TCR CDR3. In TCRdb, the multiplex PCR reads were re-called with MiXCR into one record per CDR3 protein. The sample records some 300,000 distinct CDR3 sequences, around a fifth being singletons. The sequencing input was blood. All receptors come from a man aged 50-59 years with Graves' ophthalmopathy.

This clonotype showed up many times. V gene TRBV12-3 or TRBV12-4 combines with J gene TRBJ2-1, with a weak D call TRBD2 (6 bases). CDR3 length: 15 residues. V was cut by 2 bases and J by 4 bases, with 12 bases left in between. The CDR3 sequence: CASSLPGLGYNEQFF. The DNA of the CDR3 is TGTGCCAGCAGTTTACCGGGACTGGGTTACAATGAGCAGTTCTTC.

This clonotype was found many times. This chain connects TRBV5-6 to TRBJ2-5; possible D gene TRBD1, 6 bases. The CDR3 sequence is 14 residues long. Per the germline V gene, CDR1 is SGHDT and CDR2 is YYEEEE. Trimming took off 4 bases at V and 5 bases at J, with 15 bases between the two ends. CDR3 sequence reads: CASSLTGMEETQYF. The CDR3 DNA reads TGTGCCAGCAGCCTGACAGGAATGGAGGAGACCCAGTACTTC. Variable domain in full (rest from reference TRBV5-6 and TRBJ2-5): DAGVTQSPTHLIKTRGQQVTLRCSPKSGHDTVSWYQQALGQGPQFIFQYYEEEERQRGNFPDRFSGHQFPNYSSELNVNALLLGDSALYLCASSLTGMEETQYFGPGTRLLVL.

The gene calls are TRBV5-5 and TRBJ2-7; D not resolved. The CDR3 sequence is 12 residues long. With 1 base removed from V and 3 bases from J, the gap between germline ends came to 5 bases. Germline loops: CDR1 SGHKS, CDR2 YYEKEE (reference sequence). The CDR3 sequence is CASSLQLYEQYF. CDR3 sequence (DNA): TGTGCCAGCAGCTTGCAGCTCTACGAGCAGTACTTC.

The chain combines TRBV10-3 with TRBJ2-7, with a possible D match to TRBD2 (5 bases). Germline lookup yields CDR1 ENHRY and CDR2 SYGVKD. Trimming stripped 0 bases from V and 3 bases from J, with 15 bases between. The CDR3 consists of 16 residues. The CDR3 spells CAISESRAGILYEQYF. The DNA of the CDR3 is TGTGCCATCAGTGAGTCCCGGGCGGGCATCCTCTACGAGCAGTACTTC.

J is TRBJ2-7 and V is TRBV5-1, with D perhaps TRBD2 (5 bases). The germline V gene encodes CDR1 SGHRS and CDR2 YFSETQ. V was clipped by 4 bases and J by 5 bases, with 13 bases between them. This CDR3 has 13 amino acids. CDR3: CASSPGPGNEQYF. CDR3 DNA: TGCGCCAGCAGCCCCGGTCCGGGAAACGAGCAGTACTTC.

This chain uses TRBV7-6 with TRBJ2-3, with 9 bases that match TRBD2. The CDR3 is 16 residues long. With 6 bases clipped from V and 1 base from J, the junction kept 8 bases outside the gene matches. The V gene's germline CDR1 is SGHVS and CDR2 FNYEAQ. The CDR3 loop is CASRRLAGVGTDTQYF. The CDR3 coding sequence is TGTGCCAGCAGGCGTTTAGCGGGAGTAGGCACAGATACGCAGTATTTT.

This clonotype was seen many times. CDR3 region: CSAIKPGTGVREQYF. The DNA for the CDR3 is TGCAGTGCTATTAAGCCCGGGACAGGGGTACGTGAGCAGTACTTC. V gene TRBV20-1 combines with J gene TRBJ2-7; 10 bases line up with TRBD1. CDR3 length: 15 amino acids. The germline CDR1 and CDR2 sequences are DFQATT and SNEGSKA (reference sequence). Trimming removed 4 bases from V and 7 bases from J; junction bases left unmatched: 13.

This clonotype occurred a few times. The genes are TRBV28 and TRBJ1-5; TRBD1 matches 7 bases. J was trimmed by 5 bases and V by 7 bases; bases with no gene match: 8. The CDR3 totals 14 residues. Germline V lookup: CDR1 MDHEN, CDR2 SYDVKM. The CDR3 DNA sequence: TGTGCCAGCAACGGGCAGGGGGTGGATCAGCCCCAGCATTTT. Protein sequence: CASNGQGVDQPQHF.

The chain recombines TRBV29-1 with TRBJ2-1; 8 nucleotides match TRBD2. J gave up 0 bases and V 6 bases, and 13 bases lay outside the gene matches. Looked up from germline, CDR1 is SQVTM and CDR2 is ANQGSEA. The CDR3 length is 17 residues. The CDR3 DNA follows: TGCAGCGTCGCAACGATAGCGGGGCTGGGCTCCTACAATGAGCAGTTCTTC. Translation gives CSVATIAGLGSYNEQFF.

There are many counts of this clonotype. The CDR3 protein is CASSRGTGGKYEQYF. The DNA of the CDR3 is TGTGCCAGCAGCCGAGGGACAGGGGGCAAATACGAGCAGTACTTC. The rearrangement joins TRBV3-1 to TRBJ2-7, with TRBD1 matching over 12 bases. The CDR3 contains 15 residues. V lost 4 bases and J lost 4; bases outside the gene matches: 5. Germline-derived CDR1 and CDR2 are LGHDT and YNNKEL (reference sequence).

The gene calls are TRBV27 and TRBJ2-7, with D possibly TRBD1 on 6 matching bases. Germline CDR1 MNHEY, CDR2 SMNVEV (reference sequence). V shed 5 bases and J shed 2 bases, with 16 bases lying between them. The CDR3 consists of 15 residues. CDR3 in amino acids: CASSRVQGPTYEQYF. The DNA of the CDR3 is TGTGCCAGCAGTCGGGTACAGGGTCCTACCTACGAGCAGTACTTC.

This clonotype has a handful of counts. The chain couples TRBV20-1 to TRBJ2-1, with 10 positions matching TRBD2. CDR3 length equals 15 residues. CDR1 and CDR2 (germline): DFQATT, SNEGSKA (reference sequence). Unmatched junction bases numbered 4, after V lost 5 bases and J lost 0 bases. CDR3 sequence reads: CSAGASGSSYNEQFF. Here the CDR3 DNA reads TGCAGTGCTGGGGCTAGCGGGAGCTCCTACAATGAGCAGTTCTTC.

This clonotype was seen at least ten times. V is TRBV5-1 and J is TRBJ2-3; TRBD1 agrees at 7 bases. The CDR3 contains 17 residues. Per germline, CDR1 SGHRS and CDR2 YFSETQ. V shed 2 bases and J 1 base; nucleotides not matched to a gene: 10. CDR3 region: CASSFGTGAQGTDTQYF. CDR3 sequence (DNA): TGCGCCAGCAGCTTCGGAACAGGGGCCCAGGGCACAGATACGCAGTATTTT.

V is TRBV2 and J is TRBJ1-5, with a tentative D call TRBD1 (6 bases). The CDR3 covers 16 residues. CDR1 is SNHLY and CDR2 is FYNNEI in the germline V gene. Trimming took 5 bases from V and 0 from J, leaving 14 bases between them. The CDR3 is CASSLQGRSSNQPQHF. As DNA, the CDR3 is TGTGCCAGCAGTCTACAGGGTCGAAGTAGCAATCAGCCCCAGCATTTT.

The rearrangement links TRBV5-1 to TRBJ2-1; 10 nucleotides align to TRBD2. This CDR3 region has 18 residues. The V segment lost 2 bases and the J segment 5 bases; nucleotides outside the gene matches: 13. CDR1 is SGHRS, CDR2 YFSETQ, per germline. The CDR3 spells CASSFLPELAGRDNEQFF. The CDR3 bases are TGCGCCAGCAGCTTTCTTCCGGAACTAGCGGGAAGAGACAATGAGCAGTTCTTC.

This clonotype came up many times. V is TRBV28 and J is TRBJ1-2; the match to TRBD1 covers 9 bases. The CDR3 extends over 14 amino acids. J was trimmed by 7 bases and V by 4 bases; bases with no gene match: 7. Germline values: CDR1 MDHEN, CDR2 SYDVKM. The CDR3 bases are TGTGCCAGCAGTTCCCAACAGGGGGCCTTTGGCTACACCTTC. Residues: CASSSQQGAFGYTF.

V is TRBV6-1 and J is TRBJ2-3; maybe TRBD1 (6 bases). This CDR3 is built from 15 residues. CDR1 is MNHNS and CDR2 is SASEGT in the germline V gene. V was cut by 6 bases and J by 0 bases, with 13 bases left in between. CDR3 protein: CASSLTGSSTDTQYF. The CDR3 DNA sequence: TGTGCCAGCAGCCTGACAGGCTCTAGCACAGATACGCAGTATTTT.

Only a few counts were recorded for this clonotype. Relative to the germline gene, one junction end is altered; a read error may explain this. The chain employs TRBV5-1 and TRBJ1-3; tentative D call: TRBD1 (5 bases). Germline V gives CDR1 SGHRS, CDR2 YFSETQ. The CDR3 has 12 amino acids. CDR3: CASSLDFGAPDF. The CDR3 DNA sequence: TGCGCCAGCAGCTTGGATTTCGGGGCCCCGGATTTT.

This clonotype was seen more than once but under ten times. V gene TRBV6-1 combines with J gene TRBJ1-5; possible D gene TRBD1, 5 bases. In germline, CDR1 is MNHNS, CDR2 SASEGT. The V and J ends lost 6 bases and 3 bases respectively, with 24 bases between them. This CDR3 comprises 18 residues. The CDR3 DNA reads TGTGCCAGCAGCGCATTGTCCCCGAGACAGACCGTCAATCAGCCCCAGCATTTT. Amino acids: CASSALSPRQTVNQPQHF.

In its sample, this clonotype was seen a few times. CDR3 in DNA: TGTGCCAGCAGCCCCGCTTGGGTAGCGGGAGGAGGTAGGGACACAGATACGCAGTATTTT. Translated: CASSPAWVAGGGRDTDTQYF. The chain joins TRBV3-1 to TRBJ2-3, with 10 bases that match TRBD2. Trimming took 4 bases from V and 2 from J; bases not matched to a gene: 18. Germline CDR1 LGHDT, CDR2 YNNKEL (reference sequence). CDR3 size: 20 residues.

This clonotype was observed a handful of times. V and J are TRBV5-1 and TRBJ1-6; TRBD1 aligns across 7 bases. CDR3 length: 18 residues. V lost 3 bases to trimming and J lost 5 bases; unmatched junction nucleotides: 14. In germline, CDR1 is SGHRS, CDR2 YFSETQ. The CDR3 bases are TGCGCCAGCAGCTGGGGGTTTTCCGGGACAGAACATAATTCACCCCTCCACTTT. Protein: CASSWGFSGTEHNSPLHF.

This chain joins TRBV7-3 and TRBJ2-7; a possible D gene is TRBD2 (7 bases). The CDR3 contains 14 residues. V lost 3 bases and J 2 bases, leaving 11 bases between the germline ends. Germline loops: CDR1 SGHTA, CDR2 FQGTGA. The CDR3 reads CASSLEGGPYEQYF. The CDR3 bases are TGTGCCAGCAGCTTGGAGGGGGGGCCCTACGAGCAGTACTTC.